The 12 T cell receptor beta chains below were found in one sample sequenced in a study of radiotherapy plus CTLA-4 blockade in lung cancer. This table comes from immunoSEQ multiplex PCR, and its TCRdb copy is limited to in-frame clones, with some not included. The sample contains roughly 93,000 clones, approximately 78% of which appear only once. Specimen: peripheral blood, collected from a patient treated with radiotherapy plus ipilimumab. All receptors derive from a human donor with non-small cell lung cancer who had a partial response to radiotherapy plus ipilimumab.

V gene TRBV30 combines with J gene TRBJ2-7; D might be TRBD1 (5 bases). V was trimmed by 4 bases and J by 2 bases, leaving 15 bases between them. CDR3 size: 14 residues. The germline CDR1 and CDR2 sequences are GTSNPN and SVGIG (reference sequence). CDR3 region: CAWTGRGQAYEQYF. The CDR3 nucleotides are TGTGCCTGGACTGGAAGGGGCCAAGCCTACGAGCAGTACTTC.

The chain couples TRBV7-3 to TRBJ1-1, with TRBD1 identical over 9 bases. The CDR3 sequence is 15 residues long. Looked up from germline, CDR1 is SGHTA and CDR2 is FQGTGA. V shed 4 bases, J shed 4 bases, and the junction held 7 bases outside the gene matches. The chain's CDR3 is CASSSQGQGGTEAFF. The CDR3 nucleotides are TGTGCCAGCAGCTCGCAGGGACAGGGTGGCACTGAAGCTTTCTTT. The full variable domain, rest sourced from reference TRBV7-3 and TRBJ1-1, is GAGVSQTPSNKVTEKGKYVELRCDPISGHTALYWYRQSLGQGPEFLIYFQGTGAADDSGLPNDRFFAVRPEGSVSTLKIQRTERGDSAVYLCASSSQGQGGTEAFFGQGTRLTVV.

The V call is TRBV7-9, the J call TRBJ2-7; a weak D match, TRBD1 (5 bases). This CDR3 contains 15 residues. The germline V gene encodes CDR1 SEHNR and CDR2 FQNEAQ (reference sequence). V dropped 3 bases and J dropped 1 base, with 13 bases sitting between them. The CDR3 nucleotides are TGTGCCAGCAGCTTCGGACACGGATCATCCTACGAGCAGTACTTC. As protein: CASSFGHGSSYEQYF.

This chain connects TRBV30 to TRBJ2-2; TRBD2 aligns across 11 bases. The germline CDR1 and CDR2 sequences are GTSNPN and SVGIG (reference sequence). The CDR3 extends over 16 amino acids. Unmatched junction bases numbered 5, after V lost 0 bases and J lost 5 bases. CDR3 amino acids: CAWSVGSGRGTGELFF. The CDR3 DNA is TGTGCCTGGAGTGTAGGTAGCGGGAGGGGTACCGGGGAGCTGTTTTTT.

This clone was seen only once. This chain joins TRBV11-2 and TRBJ2-1; TRBD2 matches at 8 bases. The J segment lost 12 bases and the V segment lost 0 bases, leaving 7 bases of the junction unmatched. Germline CDR1 reads SGHAT; CDR2 reads FQNNGV. The CDR3 sequence is 14 residues long. The CDR3 sequence: CASSLDPGGGRQFF. The CDR3 nucleotides read TGTGCCAGCAGCTTAGATCCCGGGGGGGGACGGCAGTTCTTC.

The chain joins TRBV29-1 to TRBJ2-7; 9 nucleotides match TRBD2. Germline values: CDR1 SQVTM, CDR2 ANQGSEA. Trimming took 1 base from V and 6 from J; bases not matched to a gene: 7. The CDR3 loop spans 14 amino acids. The CDR3 nucleotides are TGCAGCGTTGAAGTTCGCCTAGCGGGAACCGAGCAGTACTTC. Amino acids: CSVEVRLAGTEQYF.

This chain connects TRBV5-1 to TRBJ2-3, with TRBD1 as a possible D gene (5 bases). Between the trimmed V and J ends, which lost 2 bases and 7 bases, there was a span of 14 bases. This CDR3 spans 14 amino acids. Germline V gene data show CDR1 as SGHRS and CDR2 as YFSETQ. The CDR3, as DNA: TGCGCCAGCAGCTTCTGGCAGGGTGGATATACGCAGTATTTT. This sequence encodes CASSFWQGGYTQYF.

The chain couples TRBV11-3 to TRBJ2-2; perhaps TRBD2 as D (5 bases). This CDR3 has 12 residues. V lost 4 bases and J lost 8, with 8 bases in between. Germline CDR1 reads SGHNT; CDR2 reads YENEEA. The CDR3 region is CASSSTGGELFF. Written as DNA, the CDR3 is TGTGCCAGCAGCTCCACGGGGGGGGAGCTGTTTTTT.

The CDR3 DNA sequence: TGTGCCAGCAGCTTAGATGCCGGGACAGGGGCTGATGGCTACACCTTC. Translating it yields CASSLDAGTGADGYTF. The V and J genes are TRBV7-9 and TRBJ1-2; 10 bases are a match to TRBD1. The length of the CDR3 is 16 residues. CDR1 and CDR2 from the germline V gene are SEHNR and FQNEAQ (reference sequence). J gave up 6 bases and V 1 base, and 8 bases lay outside the gene matches.

This clone has a handful of counts. This rearrangement joins TRBV10-3 to TRBJ1-5, with a possible D match to TRBD1 (6 bases). The CDR3 has 16 amino acids. The germline gives CDR1 ENHRY, CDR2 SYGVKD. V was trimmed by 6 bases and J by 1 base, leaving 16 bases between them. DNA of the CDR3: TGTGCCATCAGCCAGGCTAACGGACAGAGCAATCAGCCCCAGCATTTT. Amino acids: CAISQANGQSNQPQHF.

The chain combines TRBV28 with TRBJ1-2; 8 nucleotides line up with TRBD1. The CDR3 is made up of 13 amino acids. The V gene's germline CDR1 is MDHEN and CDR2 SYDVKM. V dropped 5 bases and J dropped 5; count of bases not matched to a gene: 4. Written as DNA, the CDR3 is TGTGCCAGCAGTCCGGACAGGGAATATGGCTACACCTTC. Translating gives CASSPDREYGYTF.

This sequence joins TRBV6-5 and TRBJ2-2; D gene ambiguous. V gave up 6 bases and J gave up 4 bases, with 12 bases separating them. The CDR3 covers 14 residues. Germline assignment: CDR1 MNHEY and CDR2 SVGAGI. CDR3 amino acids: CASSLNSGTGELFF. CDR3 nucleotide sequence: TGTGCCAGCAGCCTAAACAGTGGCACCGGGGAGCTGTTTTTT.